The entry that follows covers one T cell receptor beta chain sequence. This entry comes from a study of shared T cell receptors in the human thymus. TCRdb's copy holds only in-frame clones and misses some; the assay was immunoSEQ multiplex PCR. The sample has 600,000 to 900,000 clones, 80% to 90% seen once; the top ten hold more than 0.008%. CDR3 length: 17 residues. Germline V CDR1 and CDR2: SGHRS, YFSETQ. The V gene end was trimmed by 5 bases and the J gene end by 0 bases; junction bases not matched to a gene: 8. These sequences were also reported in another study, on human thymus T cells. That source adds: Among the donors, all were healthy Finnish infants having corrective surgery for congenital heart defects. Thymus tissue was removed during corrective cardiac surgery. Related studies found that unrelated individuals share highly overlapping thymic repertoires.

The sequencing input was thymocytes. This chain joins TRBV5-1 and TRBJ1-6; 7 bases agree with TRBD1. The receptor's source is a girl in the first two years of life with a congenital heart defect. In nucleotides, the CDR3 is TGCGCCAGCAGAGGGGACAGACCGAGCTCCTATAATTCACCCCTCCACTTT. It specifies CASRGDRPSSYNSPLHF.